Listed below are T cell receptor beta chains from one sample, sequenced in a study of blood T cell repertoires in COVID-19. Libraries were prepared by immunoSEQ multiplex PCR; TCRdb keeps only in-frame clonotypes and omits some of them. The profile shows some 100,000 clones, 91% of them singletons. Sequenced: peripheral blood. Source of these receptors: a man in his 60s with acute or convalescent COVID-19. Each CDR3 is given with its conserved first and last residue. The order of the fields is V gene, J gene, D gene, clone size, CDR3 protein, CDR3 DNA. The D gene is left open where the match is weak. The listing skips clone size in some rows; elsewhere it reads once, few, many or a size class.

>TRBV27|TRBJ1-6|NA|NA
CASSFRSGSYNSPLHF
TGTGCCAGCAGTTTCCGGAGCGGCTCCTATAATTCACCCCTCCACTTT
>TRBV28|TRBJ1-3|TRBD1|once
CASSLIGRGRNTIYF
TGTGCCAGCAGTTTAATTGGCAGGGGGAGAAACACCATATATTTT
>TRBV5-1|TRBJ2-2|TRBD1|NA
CASSLQTGGGGTGELFF
TGCGCCAGCAGCTTGCAGACAGGGGGAGGAGGGACCGGGGAGCTGTTTTTT
>TRBV18|TRBJ2-5|TRBD1|NA
CASSPPGQAGETQYF
TGTGCCAGCTCCCCTCCGGGACAGGCAGGGGAGACCCAGTACTTC
>TRBV11-3|TRBJ2-2|NA|NA
CASSLPTGCAGELFF
TGTGCCAGCAGCTTACCGACTGGGTGTGCCGGGGAGCTGTTTTTT
>TRBV27|TRBJ1-1|NA|NA
CASSPYGGFRTEAFF
TGTGCCAGCAGTCCTTATGGGGGCTTTCGGACTGAAGCTTTCTTT
>TRBV7-9|TRBJ2-3|NA|few
CASSLTRAVDTQYF
TGTGCCAGCAGCTTGACCAGGGCCGTAGATACGCAGTATTTT
>TRBV14|TRBJ1-2|NA|NA
CASSQQVYGYTF
TGTGCCAGCAGCCAGCAGGTCTATGGCTACACCTTC
>TRBV28|TRBJ1-4|TRBD1|NA
CASSVTQGAGGKLFF
TGTGCCAGCAGTGTAACACAGGGGGCGGGTGGAAAACTGTTTTTT
>TRBV11-3|TRBJ1-1|NA|NA
CASSFRGRDTEAFF
TGTGCCAGCAGCTTTAGAGGTCGGGACACTGAAGCTTTCTTT
>TRBV27|TRBJ1-6|NA|NA
CASSLSGGYRTPLHF
TGTGCCAGCAGTTTATCAGGCGGGTATCGAACACCCCTCCACTTT
>TRBV11-2|TRBJ2-3|NA|NA
CASRREVVGFTDTQYF
TGTGCCAGCAGGCGTGAGGTTGTCGGTTTCACAGATACGCAGTATTTT
>TRBV6-5|TRBJ2-7|NA|NA
CASSRTAVYEQYF
TGTGCCAGCAGCAGGACAGCGGTCTACGAGCAGTACTTC
>TRBV19|TRBJ1-2|TRBD1|NA
CASTGQGNYGYTF
TGTGCCAGTACCGGACAGGGCAACTATGGCTACACCTTC
>TRBV19|TRBJ1-2|TRBD1|NA
CASSVDRAPNYGYTF
TGTGCCAGTAGTGTTGACAGGGCCCCTAACTATGGCTACACCTTC
>TRBV4-2|TRBJ1-4|TRBD1|NA
CASSQAQGAGEKLFF
TGTGCCAGCAGCCAGGCACAGGGGGCAGGTGAAAAACTGTTTTTT
>TRBV20-1|TRBJ1-1|NA|NA
CSASFPQEGTEAFF
TGCAGTGCTAGTTTCCCGCAGGAGGGGACTGAAGCTTTCTTT
>TRBV19|TRBJ1-1|NA|NA
CASSGHPEAFF
TGTGCCAGTAGTGGGCACCCCGAAGCTTTCTTT
>TRBV28|TRBJ1-5|NA|once
CASSFVGRSNQPQHF
TGTGCCAGCAGTTTCGTGGGCAGGAGCAATCAGCCCCAGCATTTT
>TRBV27|TRBJ1-5|TRBD1|NA
CASSLGAGGIQPQHF
TGTGCCAGCAGTTTGGGGGCAGGGGGCATTCAGCCCCAGCATTTT
>TRBV5-1|TRBJ1-1|NA|NA
CASRTSSTEAFF
TGCGCCAGCAGGACATCCAGTACTGAAGCTTTCTTT
>TRBV19|TRBJ2-5|TRBD2|NA
CASSPGLVSETQYF
TGTGCCAGTAGTCCGGGACTAGTTTCAGAGACCCAGTACTTC
>TRBV2|TRBJ2-1|TRBD2|NA
CASSEAGTSSYNEQFF
TGTGCCAGCAGTGAAGCGGGGACTAGCTCCTACAATGAGCAGTTCTTC
>TRBV29-1|TRBJ1-2|NA|NA
CSGEGGGGYTF
TGCAGCGGGGAGGGTGGAGGTGGCTACACCTTC
>TRBV7-3|TRBJ1-2|TRBD1|NA
CASSLQGTGAEGYTF
TGTGCCAGCAGCTTACAAGGGACAGGGGCAGAAGGCTACACCTTC
>TRBV29-1|TRBJ1-1|NA|NA
CSALEGTEAFF
TGCAGCGCTCTGGAGGGCACTGAAGCTTTCTTT
>TRBV27|TRBJ2-7|TRBD2|NA
CASSYRGLGPYEQYF
TGTGCCAGCAGTTACCGCGGACTAGGACCCTACGAGCAGTACTTC
>TRBV27|TRBJ2-1|TRBD2|NA
CASGPGGPKYNEQFF
TGTGCCAGCGGCCCGGGAGGCCCTAAATACAATGAGCAGTTCTTC
>TRBV28|TRBJ2-2|NA|NA
CASSLPLLQGGTGELFF
TGTGCCAGCAGTTTACCACTTTTACAGGGCGGCACCGGGGAGCTGTTTTTT
>TRBV29-1|TRBJ2-7|TRBD1|NA
CSVTGTGAYEQYF
TGCAGCGTTACCGGGACAGGGGCCTACGAGCAGTACTTC
>TRBV3-1/TRBV3-2|TRBJ1-3|NA|NA
CASSPLRQDQGGNTIYF
TGTGCCAGCAGCCCTTTAAGACAGGATCAAGGGGGAAACACCATATATTTT
>TRBV3-1/TRBV3-2|TRBJ2-1|NA|NA
CASSQGPGLDLGDEQFF
TGTGCCAGCAGCCAAGGGCCAGGGCTCGACCTCGGCGATGAGCAGTTCTTC
>TRBV20-1|TRBJ1-1|NA|NA
CSASHTGWAFF
TGCAGTGCTTCTCATACAGGGTGGGCTTTCTTT